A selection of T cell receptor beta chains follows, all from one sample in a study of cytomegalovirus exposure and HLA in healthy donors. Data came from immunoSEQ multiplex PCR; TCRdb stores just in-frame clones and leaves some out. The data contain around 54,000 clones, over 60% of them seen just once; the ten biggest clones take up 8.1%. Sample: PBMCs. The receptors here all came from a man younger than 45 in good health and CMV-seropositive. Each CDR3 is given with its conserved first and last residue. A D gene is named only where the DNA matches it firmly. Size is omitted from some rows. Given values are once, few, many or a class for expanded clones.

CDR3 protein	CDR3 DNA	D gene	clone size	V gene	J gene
CASDPTAGNTIYF	TGCGCCAGCGACCCGACAGCTGGAAACACCATATATTTT	NA	NA	TRBV23-1	TRBJ1-3
CASSLLLRSTETQYF	TGTGCCAGCAGCTTACTCTTGCGGTCCACCGAGACCCAGTACTTC	NA	NA	TRBV11-2	TRBJ2-5
CSVRTSGRGEQFF	TGCAGCGTTAGGACTAGCGGTAGGGGTGAGCAGTTCTTC	TRBD2	NA	TRBV29-1	TRBJ2-1
CASSPGSDEQYF	TGTGCCAGCAGCCCGGGAAGCGACGAGCAGTACTTC	NA	NA	TRBV5-6	TRBJ2-7
CASSYSSLGNTIYF	TGTGCCAGCAGTTACTCGAGCCTGGGAAACACCATATATTTT	NA	NA	TRBV6-5	TRBJ1-3
CASSSMTGSNYEQYF	TGTGCCAGCAGCTCCATGACGGGATCCAACTACGAGCAGTACTTC	NA	NA	TRBV5-4	TRBJ2-7
CASSEVKGSTGGTEAQYF	TGTGCCAGCAGTGAAGTGAAGGGCTCGACAGGGGGCACAGAGGCCCAGTACTTC	TRBD1	once	TRBV6-1	TRBJ2-5
CAWTRDSISGNTIYF	TGTGCCTGGACCCGGGACAGCATCTCTGGAAACACCATATATTTT	TRBD1	few	TRBV30	TRBJ1-3
CASSRGPGEGGNIQYF	TGTGCCAGCAGCAGAGGTCCAGGGGAGGGAGGAAACATTCAGTACTTC	NA	NA	TRBV7-2	TRBJ2-4
CASMTKPNEQFF	TGTGCCAGCATGACAAAACCCAATGAGCAGTTCTTC	NA	NA	TRBV6-6	TRBJ2-1
CASSPEGAQVYSNQPQHF	TGTGCCAGCTCACCGGAAGGAGCCCAAGTTTATAGCAATCAGCCCCAGCATTTT	NA	NA	TRBV18	TRBJ1-5
CASSRRGWLGETQYF	TGTGCCAGCAGCCGGCGGGGTTGGTTGGGAGAGACCCAGTACTTC	NA	NA	TRBV5-6	TRBJ2-5
CSVEGGQSTYNEQFF	TGCAGCGTTGAAGGAGGGCAATCTACCTACAATGAGCAGTTCTTC	NA	NA	TRBV29-1	TRBJ2-1
CASSLGGTDTQYF	TGTGCCAGCAGTCTAGGGGGCACAGATACGCAGTATTTT	NA	NA	TRBV7-3	TRBJ2-3
CASSESGVPRQPQHF	TGTGCCAGCAGTGAAAGCGGGGTCCCGAGGCAGCCCCAGCATTTT	NA	NA	TRBV2	TRBJ1-5
CASSLNSITDTQYF	TGTGCCAGCAGCTTAAACTCGATCACAGATACGCAGTATTTT	NA	few	TRBV11-2	TRBJ2-3
CASSQDGTGGPTDTQYF	TGTGCCAGCAGCCAAGATGGGACGGGGGGCCCCACAGATACGCAGTATTTT	NA	NA	TRBV4-2	TRBJ2-3
CASSLDVNRAGENTEAFF	TGTGCCAGCAGCTTAGATGTGAACAGGGCAGGTGAGAACACTGAAGCTTTCTTT	NA	NA	TRBV11-2	TRBJ1-1
CASSSLVTQETQYF	TGCGCCAGCAGCTCTTTAGTGACACAAGAGACCCAGTACTTC	NA	NA	TRBV5-1	TRBJ2-5
CASGKWRAGGNQETQYF	TGTGCCAGCGGGAAGTGGAGGGCGGGGGGCAACCAGGAGACCCAGTACTTC	TRBD2	NA	TRBV28	TRBJ2-5
CASSPRDRAYTEAFF	TGTGCCAGCAGCCCCCGGGACAGGGCGTACACTGAAGCTTTCTTT	TRBD1	NA	TRBV13	TRBJ1-1
CASSDQLAGEETQYF	TGTGCCAGCAGTGATCAGCTAGCGGGGGAAGAGACCCAGTACTTC	TRBD2	NA	TRBV2	TRBJ2-5
CASSLGGETQETQYF	TGTGCCAGCAGTTTGGGTGGAGAGACCCAAGAGACCCAGTACTTC	NA	NA	TRBV27	TRBJ2-5
CASSLINKGTDTQYF	TGTGCCAGCAGCTTGATAAACAAAGGCACAGATACGCAGTATTTT	NA	NA	TRBV5-4	TRBJ2-3
CAWSPGQGNEQYF	TGTGCCTGGAGCCCGGGACAGGGGAACGAGCAGTACTTC	TRBD1	NA	TRBV30	TRBJ2-7
CASSLYVGNTEAFF	TGTGCCAGCAGCTTGTATGTCGGGAACACTGAAGCTTTCTTT	NA	once	TRBV13	TRBJ1-1